This TCR beta chain was recorded in a study of T cell responses to AZD1222 COVID-19 vaccine. TCRdb's copy holds only in-frame clones and misses some; the assay was immunoSEQ multiplex PCR. The sample contains 100,000 to 150,000 clones, 90% to 95% of which appear only once. CDR1 and CDR2 from the germline V gene are SGHDT and YYEEEE. CDR3 length equals 12 residues. V lost 4 bases and J lost 7, with 11 bases in between. J is TRBJ1-2 and V is TRBV5-6, with TRBD1 as a possible D gene (5 bases). The origin of this receptor is an adult in good health. Material: peripheral blood, obtained on day 0 of AZD1222 vaccination. As DNA, the CDR3 is TGTGCCAGCAGCCTTGGGGGGTTTGGCTACACCTTC. Protein sequence: CASSLGGFGYTF.